This T cell receptor beta chain was observed in a study of CD8 T cells in ankylosing spondylitis (dated by TCRdb to 2017 to 2019). About the investigation overall: The study set out to find disease-linked TCR variants by profiling T cell receptor beta repertoires in ankylosing spondylitis patients and healthy donors. The full study cohort comprised about 25 ankylosing spondylitis patients and approximately 100 healthy donors. Samples of peripheral blood were taken, and for ankylosing spondylitis patients, synovial fluid was collected as well.

TCRdb shows the sequencer as Illumina HiSeq 2500. TCR beta libraries were prepared by quantitative 5'-RACE with molecular barcodes. On the authors' methods: A new computational method based on a probabilistic model of VDJ rearrangement was used to identify disease-linked TCR variants. TCRdb applied fastp at Q25 and MiXCR to the public reads, then kept only in-frame beta chains. For every CDR3 protein sequence, its rows merge into one entry that carries the most common genes and DNA. TCRdb's processing, not the authors' own work, is the source of the V and J calls. Recorded for this sample are more than 650,000 distinct CDR3 sequences; roughly 12% of them occurred a single time. Around 0.51% of the sample goes to the ten largest clones. Including cysteine and phenylalanine, the CDR3 has 17 amino acids. Of the read, only the CDR3 DNA is kept; its 51 bases are in frame from base 1. CDR1 SGHTA and CDR2 FQGNSA are derived from the germline V gene. V and J are trimmed by 1 base and 0 bases, and the gene matches miss 3 bases of the junction.

This clonotype has only a few counts. Its antigen has not been determined. Base-call qualities are not available, and no considerably larger clone is one nucleotide away. Overall study outcomes, separate from this receptor: In peripheral blood, the disease-linked clones were found at relatively low frequencies and had a CD8+ phenotype. The disease-linked clones were reported to be significantly enriched in matched synovial fluid samples from ankylosing spondylitis patients. Some of the motif variants had been reported before in the synovial fluid and blood of reactive arthritis patients, a finding that suggests common disease-initiation mechanisms. Blood from ankylosing spondylitis patients appeared to be characterized by a TCR beta motif composed of under 10 highly homologous amino acid variants.

This clonotype originated in a male donor with ankylosing spondylitis. Sequenced material: blood, either unsorted or a sorted T cell fraction (not recorded which). The V gene is TRBV7-2 and the J gene is TRBJ2-5; 12 middle bases align to TRBD2. The nucleotide sequence reads as follows: TGTGCCAGCAGCTTAGTCGGACTAGCGGGGTACCAAGAGACCCAGTACTTC. This gives the protein CASSLVGLAGYQETQYF.